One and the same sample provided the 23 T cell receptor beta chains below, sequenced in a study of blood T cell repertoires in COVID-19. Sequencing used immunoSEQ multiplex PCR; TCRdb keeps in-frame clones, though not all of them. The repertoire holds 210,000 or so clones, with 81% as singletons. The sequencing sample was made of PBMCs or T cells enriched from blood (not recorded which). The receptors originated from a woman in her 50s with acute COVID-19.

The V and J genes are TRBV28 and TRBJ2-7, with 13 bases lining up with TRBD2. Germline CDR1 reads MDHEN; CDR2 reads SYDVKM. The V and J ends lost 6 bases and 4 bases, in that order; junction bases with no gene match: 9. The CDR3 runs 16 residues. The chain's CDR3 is CASREAGTSGKYEQYF. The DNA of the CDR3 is TGTGCCAGCAGAGAGGCGGGGACTAGCGGGAAGTACGAGCAGTACTTC.

CDR3 in DNA: TGTGCCAGCAGTTCCCGGCAAATCGGGACAGGGAGTCCTAATGAAAAACTGTTTTTT. This gives the protein CASSSRQIGTGSPNEKLFF. This chain joins TRBV28 and TRBJ1-4; 9 nucleotides line up with TRBD1. CDR3 length equals 19 residues. Unmatched junction bases numbered 15, after V lost 4 bases and J lost 3 bases. CDR1 and CDR2 (germline): MDHEN, SYDVKM. Combining the CDR3 with reference TRBV28 and TRBJ1-4 gives the whole variable domain DVKVTQSSRYLVKRTGEKVFLECVQDMDHENMFWYRQDPGLGLRLIYFSYDVKMKEKGDIPEGYSVSREKKERFSLILESASTNQTSMYLCASSSRQIGTGSPNEKLFFGSGTQLSVL.

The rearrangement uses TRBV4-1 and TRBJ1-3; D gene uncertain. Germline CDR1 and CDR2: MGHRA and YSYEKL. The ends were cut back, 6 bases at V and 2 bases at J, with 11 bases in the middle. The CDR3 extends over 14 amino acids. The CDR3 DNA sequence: TGCGCCAGCAGTCGGACTGATACTGGAAACACCATATATTTT. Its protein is CASSRTDTGNTIYF.

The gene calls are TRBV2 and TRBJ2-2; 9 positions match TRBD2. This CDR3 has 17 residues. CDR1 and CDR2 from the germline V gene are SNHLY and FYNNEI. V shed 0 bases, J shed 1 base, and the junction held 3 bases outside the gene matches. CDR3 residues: CASSEARSGGNTGELFF. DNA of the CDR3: TGTGCCAGCAGTGAAGCGCGTAGCGGGGGGAACACCGGGGAGCTGTTTTTT.

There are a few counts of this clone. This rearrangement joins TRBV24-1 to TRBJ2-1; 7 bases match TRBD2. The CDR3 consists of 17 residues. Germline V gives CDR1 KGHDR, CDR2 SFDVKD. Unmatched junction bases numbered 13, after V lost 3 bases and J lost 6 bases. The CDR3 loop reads CATSDKPSSGRVNEQFF. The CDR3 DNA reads TGTGCCACCAGTGATAAGCCTTCTAGCGGCCGGGTCAATGAGCAGTTCTTC.

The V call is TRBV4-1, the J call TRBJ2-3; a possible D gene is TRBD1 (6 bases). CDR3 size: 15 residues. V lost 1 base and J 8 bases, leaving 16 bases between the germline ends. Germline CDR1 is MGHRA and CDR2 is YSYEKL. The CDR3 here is CASSQVPGTLGTQYF. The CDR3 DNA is TGCGCCAGCAGCCAAGTCCCCGGGACATTGGGTACGCAGTATTTT.

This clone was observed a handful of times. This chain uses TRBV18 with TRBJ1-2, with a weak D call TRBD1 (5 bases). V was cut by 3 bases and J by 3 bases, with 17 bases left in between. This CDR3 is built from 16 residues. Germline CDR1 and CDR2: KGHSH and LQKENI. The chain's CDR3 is CASSPAPGYQDYGYTF. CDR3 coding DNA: TGTGCCAGCTCACCGGCGCCAGGGTACCAGGACTATGGCTACACCTTC.

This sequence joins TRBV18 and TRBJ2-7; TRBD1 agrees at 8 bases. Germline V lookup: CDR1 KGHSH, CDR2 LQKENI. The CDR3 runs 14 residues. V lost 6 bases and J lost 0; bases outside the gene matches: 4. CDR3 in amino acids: CASSGGQGSYEQYF. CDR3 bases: TGTGCCAGCTCGGGCGGACAGGGCTCCTACGAGCAGTACTTC.

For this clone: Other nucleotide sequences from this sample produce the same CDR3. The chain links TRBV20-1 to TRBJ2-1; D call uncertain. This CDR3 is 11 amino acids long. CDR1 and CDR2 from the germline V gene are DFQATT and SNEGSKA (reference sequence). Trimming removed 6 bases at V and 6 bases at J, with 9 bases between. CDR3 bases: TGCAGTGCGAGTTCGGGCAATGAGCAGTTCTTC. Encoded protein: CSASSGNEQFF.

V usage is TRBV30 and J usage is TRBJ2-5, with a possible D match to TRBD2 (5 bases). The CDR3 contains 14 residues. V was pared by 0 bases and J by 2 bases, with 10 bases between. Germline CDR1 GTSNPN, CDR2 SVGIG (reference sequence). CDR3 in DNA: TGTGCCTGGAGTGTATCCGCGGGTCAAGAGACCCAGTACTTC. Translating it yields CAWSVSAGQETQYF.

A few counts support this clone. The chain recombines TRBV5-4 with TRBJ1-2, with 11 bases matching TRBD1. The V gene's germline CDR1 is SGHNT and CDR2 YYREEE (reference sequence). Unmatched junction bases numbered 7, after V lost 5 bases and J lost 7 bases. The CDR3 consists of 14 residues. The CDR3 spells CASSPGTGGLGYTF. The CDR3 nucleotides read TGTGCCAGCAGTCCCGGGACAGGGGGGCTTGGCTACACCTTC.

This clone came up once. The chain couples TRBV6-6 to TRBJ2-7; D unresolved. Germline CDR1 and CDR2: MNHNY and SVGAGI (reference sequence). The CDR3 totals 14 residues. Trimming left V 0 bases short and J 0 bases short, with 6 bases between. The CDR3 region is CASSYSTYSYEQYF. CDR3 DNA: TGTGCCAGCAGTTACTCTACATACTCCTACGAGCAGTACTTC.

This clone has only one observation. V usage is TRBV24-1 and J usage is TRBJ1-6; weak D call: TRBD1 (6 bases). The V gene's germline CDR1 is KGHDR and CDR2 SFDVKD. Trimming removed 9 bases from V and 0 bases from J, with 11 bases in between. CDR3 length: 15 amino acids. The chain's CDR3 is CATRDNDSYNSPLHF. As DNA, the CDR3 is TGTGCCACCCGGGACAACGACTCCTATAATTCACCCCTCCACTTT.

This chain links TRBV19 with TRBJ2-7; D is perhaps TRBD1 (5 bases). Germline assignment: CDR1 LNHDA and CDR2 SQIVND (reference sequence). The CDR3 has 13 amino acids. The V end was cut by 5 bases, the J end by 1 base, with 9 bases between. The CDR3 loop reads CASSLQASYEQYF. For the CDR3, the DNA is TGTGCCAGTAGTTTACAGGCATCCTACGAGCAGTACTTC.

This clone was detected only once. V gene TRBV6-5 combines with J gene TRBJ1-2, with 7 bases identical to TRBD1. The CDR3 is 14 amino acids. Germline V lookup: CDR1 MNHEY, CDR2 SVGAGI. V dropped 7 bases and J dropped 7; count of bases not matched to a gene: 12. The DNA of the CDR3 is TGTGCCAGCACAAAACTAGGGGGCTTATTTGGCTACACCTTC. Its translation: CASTKLGGLFGYTF.

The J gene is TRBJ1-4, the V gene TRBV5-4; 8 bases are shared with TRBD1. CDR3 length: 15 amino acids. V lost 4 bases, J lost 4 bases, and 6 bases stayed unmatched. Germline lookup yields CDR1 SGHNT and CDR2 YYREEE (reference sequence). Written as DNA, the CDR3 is TGTGCCAGCAGCACCGGACAGGGTGGTAATGAAAAACTGTTTTTT. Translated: CASSTGQGGNEKLFF.

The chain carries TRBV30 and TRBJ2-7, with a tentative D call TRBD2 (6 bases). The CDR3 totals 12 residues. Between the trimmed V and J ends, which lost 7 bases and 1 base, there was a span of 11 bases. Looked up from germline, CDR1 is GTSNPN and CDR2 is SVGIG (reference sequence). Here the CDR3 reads CASGRGSYEQYF. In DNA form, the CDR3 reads TGTGCCTCCGGACGGGGGTCCTACGAGCAGTACTTC.

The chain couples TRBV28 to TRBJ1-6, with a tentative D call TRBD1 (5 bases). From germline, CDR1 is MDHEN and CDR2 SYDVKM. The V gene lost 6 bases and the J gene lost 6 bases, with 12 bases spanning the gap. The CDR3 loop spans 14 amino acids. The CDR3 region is CASRQGFSNSPLHF. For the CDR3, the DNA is TGTGCCAGCAGGCAGGGTTTTTCTAATTCACCCCTCCACTTT.

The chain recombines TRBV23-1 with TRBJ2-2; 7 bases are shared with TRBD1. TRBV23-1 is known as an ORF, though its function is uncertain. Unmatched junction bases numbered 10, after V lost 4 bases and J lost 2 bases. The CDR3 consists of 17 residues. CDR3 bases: TGCGCCAGCAGTCGGCATCGACAGGGCGAAAACACCGGGGAGCTGTTTTTT. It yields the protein CASSRHRQGENTGELFF.

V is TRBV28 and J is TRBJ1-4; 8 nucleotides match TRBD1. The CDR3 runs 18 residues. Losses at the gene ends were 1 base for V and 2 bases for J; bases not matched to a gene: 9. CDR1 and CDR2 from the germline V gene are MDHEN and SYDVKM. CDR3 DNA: TGTGCCAGCAGTTTATTCGATCACAGGGGGGGGACTAATGAAAAACTGTTTTTT. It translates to CASSLFDHRGGTNEKLFF.

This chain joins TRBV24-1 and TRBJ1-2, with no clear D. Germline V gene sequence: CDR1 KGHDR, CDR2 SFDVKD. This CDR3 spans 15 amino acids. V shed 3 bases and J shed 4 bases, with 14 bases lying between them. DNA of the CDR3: TGTGCCACCAGTGATCCACAACGCCAAGTCTATGGCTACACCTTC. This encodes CATSDPQRQVYGYTF.

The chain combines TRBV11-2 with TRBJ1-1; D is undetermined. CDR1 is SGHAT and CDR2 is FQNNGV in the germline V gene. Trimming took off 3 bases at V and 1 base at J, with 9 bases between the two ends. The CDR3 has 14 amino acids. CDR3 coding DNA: TGTGCCAGCAGCTTGGCCCCACCGAACACTGAAGCTTTCTTT. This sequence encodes CASSLAPPNTEAFF.

The CDR3 nucleotides are TGTGCCAGCAGCCTTACTCTGGGGCAGGTGGTGGCAGATACGCAGTATTTT. This codes for CASSLTLGQVVADTQYF. The genes are TRBV5-8 and TRBJ2-3; tentatively, D is TRBD1 (5 bases). The CDR3 runs to 17 residues. The V gene's germline CDR1 is SGHTS and CDR2 YDEGEE. Trimming cost V 4 bases and J 4 bases, with 22 bases left between them.